One and the same sample provided the 10 T cell receptor beta chains below, sequenced in a study of blood T cell repertoires in COVID-19. Repertoires were generated with immunoSEQ multiplex PCR, while TCRdb's copy carries only in-frame clones and drops some. Of roughly 360,000 clones detected, around 84% appear once; the ten largest clones hold 1.1%. The sequenced sample was peripheral blood. These receptors were obtained from a human donor with acute or convalescent COVID-19. The donor label of this sample is uncertain.

This chain joins TRBV5-1 and TRBJ1-1; the match to TRBD1 covers 7 bases. This CDR3 comprises 15 residues. The germline V gene has CDR1 SGHRS and CDR2 YFSETQ. Trimming at V came to 0 bases and at J to 11 bases, leaving 13 bases not matched to a gene. CDR3 bases: TGCGCCAGCAGCTTGGGGACAGGTCTCAACAGTGGGGCTTTCTTT. Amino acids: CASSLGTGLNSGAFF.

The V and J genes are TRBV2 and TRBJ1-5; no reliable D call. V lost 6 bases, J lost 2 bases, and 8 bases lay in between. The CDR3 totals 13 residues. CDR1 and CDR2 (germline): SNHLY, FYNNEI. In DNA form, the CDR3 reads TGTGCCAGCAGCACACTACGCAATCAGCCCCAGCATTTT. Translation gives CASSTLRNQPQHF.

There are a few counts of this clone. The genes are TRBV5-1 and TRBJ2-7; D is possibly TRBD1 (6 bases). The CDR3 length is 13 residues. Between the trimmed V and J ends, which lost 6 bases and 2 bases, there was a span of 12 bases. Germline CDR1 SGHRS, CDR2 YFSETQ. The CDR3 spells CASNPDSTYEQYF. In DNA form, the CDR3 reads TGCGCCAGCAACCCGGACAGTACCTACGAGCAGTACTTC.

This clone was observed a single time. The J gene is TRBJ1-1, the V gene TRBV19; 7 bases align to TRBD1. Germline-derived CDR1 and CDR2 are LNHDA and SQIVND (reference sequence). V trimming: 7 bases; J trimming: 10 bases; junction bases outside the gene matches: 12. The CDR3 is made up of 13 amino acids. The DNA of the CDR3 is TGTGCCAGTAAAGACACAGGGGTCCCGTTAGCTTTCTTT. Amino acids: CASKDTGVPLAFF.

This clone was recorded many times. The junction departs from the called germline gene at one end, perhaps through a read error. V is TRBV5-4 and J is TRBJ2-7; 7 bases are shared with TRBD2. CDR1 is SGHNT and CDR2 is YYREEE in the germline V gene (reference sequence). This CDR3 has 15 amino acids. CDR3 loop: CASSLLGGSSDEQYF. The CDR3 bases are TGTGCCAGCAGCTTGCTTGGCGGGAGCTCCGACGAGCAGTACTTC.

The V gene is TRBV5-5, the J gene TRBJ1-5, with 8 bases matching TRBD1. The CDR3 sequence is 14 residues long. Per germline, CDR1 SGHKS and CDR2 YYEKEE (reference sequence). Trimming cost V 4 bases and J 5 bases; bases outside gene matches: 5. CDR3 DNA sequence: TGTGCCAGCAGCCTAGGGACAGGCCATCAGCCCCAGCATTTT. Translating it yields CASSLGTGHQPQHF.

The rearrangement joins TRBV10-3 to TRBJ2-7; the D is unclear. Trimming shortened V by 3 bases and J by 0 bases, and 18 bases separated the two germline ends. Germline values: CDR1 ENHRY, CDR2 SYGVKD. This CDR3 is built from 17 residues. In nucleotides, the CDR3 is TGTGCCATCAGTGATAGAGTCCAGGCCGCAAGCTCCTACGAGCAGTACTTC. Amino acid sequence: CAISDRVQAASSYEQYF.

The chain employs TRBV18 and TRBJ2-2; D possibly corresponds to TRBD1 (6 bases). The CDR3 runs 15 residues. The ends were cut back, 1 base at V and 1 base at J, with 7 bases in the middle. Germline V gene sequence: CDR1 KGHSH, CDR2 LQKENI. CDR3: CASSPRTENTGELFF. CDR3 nucleotides: TGTGCCAGCTCACCACGGACAGAGAACACCGGGGAGCTGTTTTTT.

As to this clone: Other DNA sequences of this sample code for an identical CDR3. The chain employs TRBV28 and TRBJ1-1, with D perhaps matching TRBD1 (5 bases). The CDR3 extends over 15 amino acids. Germline V CDR1 and CDR2: MDHEN, SYDVKM. V was pared by 3 bases and J by 1 base, with 12 bases between. CDR3 nucleotide sequence: TGTGCCAGCAGTTTGTGGGGGACTGGGAACACTGAAGCTTTCTTT. It yields the protein CASSLWGTGNTEAFF. Together with reference TRBV28 and TRBJ1-1, the CDR3 gives the full variable domain: DVKVTQSSRYLVKRTGEKVFLECVQDMDHENMFWYRQDPGLGLRLIYFSYDVKMKEKGDIPEGYSVSREKKERFSLILESASTNQTSMYLCASSLWGTGNTEAFFGQGTRLTVV.

The chain joins TRBV2 to TRBJ2-2, with 7 bases lining up with TRBD1. The CDR3 runs to 14 residues. The germline V gene encodes CDR1 SNHLY and CDR2 FYNNEI. With V trimmed by 6 bases and J by 5 bases, 6 bases remained unmatched. CDR3 coding DNA: TGTGCCAGCAGGCAAACAGGGGTGACCGGGGAGCTGTTTTTT. Translation: CASRQTGVTGELFF.